The 5 T cell receptor beta chains below all came from one sample that was sequenced in a study of T cells expressing NK-cell markers. Using the 5' RACE reads, TCRdb records one entry per CDR3 protein without DNA. The specimen's table records about 380,000 distinct CDR3 sequences. The sample consisted of blood T cells: a sorted CD56 or NKG2C T cell subset, CD4+ or CD8+ T cells, or bulk PBMC T cells (not recorded which). The receptors were sampled from a man aged 18-70 years in good health.

The chain carries TRBV7-8 and TRBJ2-3; TCRdb reports TRBD1, a call that lacks DNA to check it against. The CDR3 spans 12 residues. Per germline, CDR1 SGHVS and CDR2 FQNEAQ. The CDR3 sequence: CASTTGTDTQYF.

The chain links TRBV6-4 to TRBJ2-2. This CDR3 is 15 amino acids long. In germline, CDR1 is MRHNA, CDR2 SNTAGT. The CDR3 sequence is CASSRLASNTGELFF.

The CDR3 here is CASSKQPPGTLSSYEQYF. This chain connects TRBV7-8 to TRBJ2-7; without DNA, the TCRdb call of TRBD1 cannot be checked. This CDR3 is built from 18 residues. The germline gives CDR1 SGHVS, CDR2 FQNEAQ.

This rearrangement joins TRBV6-1 to TRBJ1-1; TCRdb lists TRBD1, though no DNA is available to test this call. This CDR3 has 15 residues. CDR1 and CDR2 from the germline V gene are MNHNS and SASEGT. The CDR3: CASSPRTGWNTEAFF.

V usage is TRBV6-5 and J usage is TRBJ2-5; TCRdb's D call, TRBD1, is unchecked because there is no DNA. The germline gives CDR1 MNHEY, CDR2 SVGAGI. The CDR3 is 13 residues long. The CDR3 spells CASSSGMQETQYF.